The 18 T cell receptor beta chains below were found in one sample sequenced in a study of blood T cell repertoires in COVID-19. TCRdb keeps only in-frame clones here, not all; method: immunoSEQ multiplex PCR. Of 310,000 or so clones listed, around 90% are singletons. Sequencing used PBMCs or T cells enriched from blood (not recorded which). The receptors stem from a woman younger than 45 who had recovered from COVID-19.

The gene calls are TRBV5-1 and TRBJ1-2; the match to TRBD1 covers 7 bases. CDR1 and CDR2 (germline): SGHRS, YFSETQ. This CDR3 has 13 residues. With V trimmed by 4 bases and J by 4 bases, 4 bases remained unmatched. The CDR3 spells CASSIRDSYGYTF. CDR3 sequence (DNA): TGCGCCAGCAGCATCCGGGACAGCTATGGCTACACCTTC.

This clone was detected only a few times. Written as DNA, the CDR3 is TGCGCCAGCAGCCAGAGATGGCGCGGAGATTACAATGAGCAGTTCTTC. Its protein is CASSQRWRGDYNEQFF. The chain has TRBV4-3 and TRBJ2-1; D remains ambiguous. The V and J ends lost 3 bases and 4 bases respectively, with 16 bases between them. The CDR3 is 16 residues long. Germline V gives CDR1 LGHNA, CDR2 YSLEER.

V and J are TRBV14 and TRBJ2-5; weak D call: TRBD1 (6 bases). The CDR3 runs to 18 residues. Germline V gene data show CDR1 as SGHDN and CDR2 as FVKESK. With 0 bases removed from V and 4 bases from J, the gap between germline ends came to 21 bases. In nucleotides, the CDR3 is TGTGCCAGCAGCCAAGATTGGTTCCCCGGGACATTTCCAGAGACCCAGTACTTC. It specifies CASSQDWFPGTFPETQYF.

The chain combines TRBV27 with TRBJ1-2, with TRBD1 identical over 7 bases. With V trimmed by 6 bases and J by 4 bases, 8 bases remained unmatched. This CDR3 is 14 amino acids long. Per the germline V gene, CDR1 is MNHEY and CDR2 is SMNVEV (reference sequence). The CDR3 loop reads CASSSGTEFYGYTF. The CDR3, as DNA: TGTGCCAGCAGCTCCGGGACAGAATTCTATGGCTACACCTTC.

J is TRBJ1-2 and V is TRBV6-5; no clear D. Germline lookup yields CDR1 MNHEY and CDR2 SVGAGI. The CDR3 consists of 15 residues. Between the trimmed V and J ends, which lost 5 bases and 5 bases, there was a span of 18 bases. This CDR3 reads CASSPRARTAYGYTF. The CDR3 DNA follows: TGTGCCAGCAGTCCACGAGCCCGTACAGCATATGGCTACACCTTC.

This clone was picked up one time. The chain employs TRBV5-1 and TRBJ2-3, with D possibly being TRBD1 (6 bases). Deletions cut 5 bases from V and 2 bases from J, with 15 bases between. This CDR3 region has 15 residues. CDR1 and CDR2 from the germline V gene are SGHRS and YFSETQ. This CDR3 is CASSRQVLFTDTQYF. In nucleotides, the CDR3 is TGCGCCAGCAGTCGACAGGTTTTATTCACAGATACGCAGTATTTT.

The J gene is TRBJ2-5, the V gene TRBV10-3, with TRBD1 identical over 8 bases. The CDR3 runs to 13 residues. With 4 bases clipped from V and 5 bases from J, the junction kept 3 bases outside the gene matches. Germline V CDR1 and CDR2: ENHRY, SYGVKD. For the CDR3, the DNA is TGTGCCATCAGTGGGACAGGGTTGGAGACCCAGTACTTC. It translates to CAISGTGLETQYF.

This clone was found a few times. V and J are TRBV29-1 and TRBJ1-1, with D tentatively TRBD1 (6 bases). CDR1 is SQVTM and CDR2 is ANQGSEA in the germline V gene. V gave up 7 bases and J gave up 1 base, with 16 bases separating them. The CDR3 is 14 residues long. The CDR3 loop reads CSAWGGQGNTEAFF. The CDR3 DNA reads as TGCAGCGCCTGGGGGGGGCAGGGGAACACTGAAGCTTTCTTT.

J is TRBJ2-7 and V is TRBV25-1, with D possibly TRBD1 on 7 matching bases. The CDR3 is 15 amino acids. V was clipped by 7 bases and J by 0 bases, with 16 bases between them. The germline V gene encodes CDR1 MGHDK and CDR2 SYGVNS. In nucleotides, the CDR3 is TGTGCCAGCACAGGGGGGCCTAGGAGCTCCTACGAGCAGTACTTC. Its protein product is CASTGGPRSSYEQYF.

The chain joins TRBV6-2 or TRBV6-3 to TRBJ2-5; 13 bases are shared with TRBD2. The CDR3 is made up of 15 amino acids. With 5 bases clipped from V and 13 bases from J, the junction kept 13 bases outside the gene matches. Germline values: CDR1 MNHEY, CDR2 SVGEGT. The CDR3 DNA sequence: TGTGCCAGCAGTCCCCACACTAGCGGGGGGGCCCGTGTGTACTTC. This codes for CASSPHTSGGARVYF.

This chain joins TRBV7-2 and TRBJ2-1; D perhaps matches TRBD1 (5 bases). Trimming pared 1 base from V and 4 bases from J, leaving 11 bases between. This CDR3 spans 15 amino acids. CDR1 and CDR2 from the germline V gene are SGHTA and FQGNSA. The CDR3 bases are TGTGCCAGCAGCTTAGTGGACACAACATACAATGAGCAGTTCTTC. It is translated as CASSLVDTTYNEQFF.

The rearrangement links TRBV4-1 to TRBJ1-1; D remains ambiguous. The CDR3 length is 14 residues. Between the trimmed V and J ends, which lost 0 bases and 2 bases, there was a span of 7 bases. CDR1 and CDR2 (germline): MGHRA, YSYEKL. As DNA, the CDR3 is TGCGCCAGCAGCCAAGACGGGTTTAACACTGAAGCTTTCTTT. It specifies CASSQDGFNTEAFF.

The rearrangement links TRBV5-1 to TRBJ1-1; D gene unclear. V lost 5 bases and J 4 bases, leaving 12 bases between the germline ends. Looked up from germline, CDR1 is SGHRS and CDR2 is YFSETQ. This CDR3 is 13 amino acids long. The CDR3: CASRFSDSTEAFF. The CDR3 DNA is TGCGCCAGCAGATTTAGCGATTCCACTGAAGCTTTCTTT.

To note about this clone: Additional DNA sequences in this sample encode the identical CDR3. CDR3 loop: CASKTGGTEAFF. The CDR3 coding sequence is TGTGCCAGCAAGACAGGGGGCACTGAAGCTTTCTTT. The V call is TRBV27, the J call TRBJ1-1, with 9 bases that match TRBD1. Germline CDR1 is MNHEY and CDR2 is SMNVEV (reference sequence). CDR3 size: 12 residues. The J segment lost 4 bases and the V segment lost 7 bases, leaving 1 base of the junction unmatched.

The V call is TRBV6-2 or TRBV6-3, the J call TRBJ2-1; perhaps TRBD1 as D (7 bases). From germline, CDR1 is MNHEY and CDR2 SVGEGT. Trimming removed 4 bases from V and 4 bases from J, with 14 bases in between. The CDR3 has 15 residues. This CDR3 reads CASSSEGAGYNEQFF. The CDR3 nucleotides are TGTGCCAGCAGTTCGGAGGGGGCGGGATACAATGAGCAGTTCTTC.

The chain is built from TRBV6-5 and TRBJ2-1; weak D call: TRBD1 (5 bases). Germline values: CDR1 MNHEY, CDR2 SVGAGI. Trimming took off 6 bases at V and 4 bases at J, with 16 bases between the two ends. This CDR3 has 15 residues. CDR3 sequence reads: CASSVTVFPYNEQFF. The CDR3 DNA sequence: TGTGCCAGCAGCGTGACAGTGTTTCCTTACAATGAGCAGTTCTTC.

This clone showed up just once. The V and J genes are TRBV4-1 and TRBJ1-3; tentatively, D is TRBD1 (5 bases). Trimming removed 4 bases from V and 1 base from J, with 11 bases in between. CDR1 is MGHRA and CDR2 is YSYEKL in the germline V gene. This CDR3 region has 15 residues. CDR3 nucleotides: TGCGCCAGCAGCCCACTCCGGGGGTCTGGAAACACCATATATTTT. It yields the protein CASSPLRGSGNTIYF.

The chain recombines TRBV5-4 with TRBJ2-4, with TRBD2 as a possible D gene (6 bases). V dropped 7 bases and J dropped 4 bases, with 15 bases sitting between them. Germline V lookup: CDR1 SGHNT, CDR2 YYREEE (reference sequence). The CDR3 contains 14 residues. The CDR3, as DNA: TGTGCCAGCTCCTCAGGCGGGGCGAAAAACATTCAGTACTTC. Protein: CASSSGGAKNIQYF.